This TCR beta chain was identified in a study of blood T cell repertoires in COVID-19. Across the study: PBMCs, B-cell-depleted T cells, or T cells provided the cDNA or gDNA that made up the material.

Clones were read by immunoSEQ multiplex PCR, and TCRdb kept only the in-frame ones, dropping some. The repertoire includes roughly 120,000 clones, less than 85% of them detected once, and approximately 12% sits in the top ten. Sample: peripheral blood. This receptor was identified in a woman between 55 and 75 years old with acute or convalescent COVID-19.

CDR3: CASSHLGLQFF. As DNA, the CDR3 is TGTGCCAGCAGCCACTTGGGACTTCAGTTCTTC. The chain carries TRBV3-1 (or the pseudogene TRBV3-2) and TRBJ2-1, with D perhaps matching TRBD2 (6 bases). The germline V and J ends were trimmed by 3 bases and 13 bases, with 10 bases remaining between them. The CDR3 runs 11 residues. The V gene's germline CDR1 is LGHDT and CDR2 YNNKEL (reference sequence).